The next 25 T cell receptor beta chains were all read from a single sample in a study of blood T cell repertoires in COVID-19. TCRdb's copy holds only in-frame clones and misses some; the assay was immunoSEQ multiplex PCR. Of a few hundred thousand clones in the sample, over 60% were seen once. Material: peripheral blood. These receptors came from a woman in her 70s with acute or convalescent COVID-19.

This clone was found a few times. The chain joins TRBV11-3 to TRBJ2-1; D is possibly TRBD2 (6 bases). CDR1 and CDR2 from the germline V gene are SGHNT and YENEEA. The germline V and J ends were trimmed by 5 bases and 8 bases, with 7 bases remaining between them. The CDR3 is 11 amino acids. The CDR3: CASSRDYEQFF. CDR3 bases: TGTGCCAGCAGCCGGGACTATGAGCAGTTCTTC. Full variable domain (missing parts from reference TRBV11-3 and TRBJ2-1): EAGVVQSPRYKIIEKKQPVAFWCNPISGHNTLYWYLQNLGQGPELLIRYENEEAVDDSQLPKDRFSAERLKGVDSTLKIQPAELGDSAVYLCASSRDYEQFFGPGTRLTVL.

This clone was seen many times. The V gene is TRBV10-3, the J gene TRBJ1-1; the D gene is possibly TRBD1 (6 bases). Germline V lookup: CDR1 ENHRY, CDR2 SYGVKD. The CDR3 sequence is 14 residues long. V dropped 4 bases and J dropped 0 bases, with 9 bases sitting between them. CDR3 DNA sequence: TGTGCCATCAGTGCTGGACAGCTGAACACTGAAGCTTTCTTT. This sequence encodes CAISAGQLNTEAFF.

The chain couples TRBV7-3 to TRBJ2-2; TRBD2 is a possible D gene (5 bases). The germline V gene encodes CDR1 SGHTA and CDR2 FQGTGA. This CDR3 has 14 residues. The ends were cut back, 2 bases at V and 6 bases at J, with 10 bases in the middle. CDR3 loop: CASSLAGPPGELFF. The CDR3, as DNA: TGTGCCAGCAGCTTAGCGGGCCCCCCCGGGGAGCTGTTTTTT. The entire variable domain, with the rest obtained from reference TRBV7-3 and TRBJ2-2, is as follows: GAGVSQTPSNKVTEKGKYVELRCDPISGHTALYWYRQSLGQGPEFLIYFQGTGAADDSGLPNDRFFAVRPEGSVSTLKIQRTERGDSAVYLCASSLAGPPGELFFGEGSRLTVL.

The chain couples TRBV12-3 or TRBV12-4 to TRBJ2-5; no clear D. Trimming took 3 bases from V and 10 from J, leaving 12 bases between them. This CDR3 is 12 amino acids long. In DNA, the CDR3 is TGTGCCAGCAGTTTGACTGCTGCGGACCAGTACTTC. Protein: CASSLTAADQYF.

The chain uses TRBV12-5 and TRBJ2-1, with D possibly matching TRBD1 (6 bases). The CDR3 has 12 amino acids. Germline CDR1 is LGHNT and CDR2 is FRNRAP. V lost 4 bases and J lost 15, with 16 bases in between. CDR3 DNA sequence: TGTGCTAGTGGTTACCCGCAGGGGTTGCCGTTCTTC. Protein: CASGYPQGLPFF.

This chain uses TRBV20-1 with TRBJ2-5, with unresolved D. The V gene's germline CDR1 is DFQATT and CDR2 SNEGSKA (reference sequence). The CDR3 has 11 amino acids. V shed 7 bases and J shed 5 bases, with 11 bases lying between them. The CDR3 sequence: CSVGEAETQYF. The CDR3, as DNA: TGCAGTGTGGGTGAGGCGGAGACCCAGTACTTC.

V is TRBV5-8 and J is TRBJ2-3; 7 bases match TRBD1. Germline V gene data show CDR1 as SGHTS and CDR2 as YDEGEE. The junction had 9 bases not matched to a gene; V was cut back by 4 bases and J by 4 bases. This CDR3 contains 15 residues. CDR3 residues: CASSVKGGSADTQYF. The CDR3 DNA sequence: TGTGCCAGCAGCGTTAAAGGGGGCTCAGCAGATACGCAGTATTTT.

The genes are TRBV5-1 and TRBJ1-2; 8 bases are a match to TRBD1. Losses at the gene ends were 4 bases for V and 5 bases for J; bases not matched to a gene: 7. CDR1 and CDR2 (germline): SGHRS, YFSETQ. The CDR3 is 14 residues long. CDR3 nucleotide sequence: TGCGCCAGCAGCGCCGGGACAGGAGGATATGGCTACACCTTC. Encoded protein: CASSAGTGGYGYTF.

The chain combines TRBV4-2 with TRBJ2-5, with 9 nucleotides matching TRBD2. This CDR3 has 17 residues. The V gene's germline CDR1 is LGHNA and CDR2 YNFKEQ. After removal of 0 bases from V and 5 bases from J, the junction contained 10 bases not matched to a gene. Here the CDR3 DNA reads TGTGCCAGCAGCCAAGAATCGGGGCGGGGGGGCCCTGAGACCCAGTACTTC. Amino acid sequence: CASSQESGRGGPETQYF.

This clone was seen a handful of times. The chain couples TRBV24-1 to TRBJ1-2; D remains unclear. V was cut by 0 bases and J by 6 bases, with 7 bases left in between. The germline V gene has CDR1 KGHDR and CDR2 SFDVKD. There are 13 residues in the CDR3. The CDR3, as DNA: TGTGCCACCAGTGATTTGCCCCAGGATGGCTACACCTTC. Translation: CATSDLPQDGYTF.

This clone has just one count. This chain connects TRBV10-2 to TRBJ2-5; the D gene is possibly TRBD1 (5 bases). V shed 5 bases and J shed 2 bases, with 6 bases lying between them. The CDR3 has 12 residues. The V gene's germline CDR1 is WSHSY and CDR2 SAAADI. CDR3 sequence (DNA): TGCGCCAGCAGTTACAGGCAAGAGACCCAGTACTTC. This translates into CASSYRQETQYF.

The chain uses TRBV10-2 and TRBJ1-1; D gene unclear. The germline V and J ends were trimmed by 2 bases and 10 bases, with 14 bases remaining between them. Germline V lookup: CDR1 WSHSY, CDR2 SAAADI. The length of the CDR3 is 13 residues. The CDR3 coding sequence is TGCGCCAGCAGTGAGGACCCCACGGGAACAGCTTTCTTT. Translating it yields CASSEDPTGTAFF.

The J gene is TRBJ2-1, the V gene TRBV12-3 or TRBV12-4; D possibly corresponds to TRBD2 (6 bases). The V end was cut by 4 bases, the J end by 7 bases, with 11 bases between. This CDR3 is built from 13 residues. CDR3: CASSSGGVNEQFF. The CDR3 DNA follows: TGTGCCAGCAGTTCTGGCGGGGTTAATGAGCAGTTCTTC.

This chain joins TRBV29-1 and TRBJ2-7; a possible D gene is TRBD1 (5 bases). Germline V lookup: CDR1 SQVTM, CDR2 ANQGSEA. The CDR3 is made up of 12 amino acids. V lost 6 bases and J lost 5, with 14 bases in between. DNA for the CDR3: TGCAGCGTGAGACTGACAGTTAACGAGCAGTACTTC. Translation: CSVRLTVNEQYF.

This clone came up a few times. This chain uses TRBV7-9 with TRBJ2-1; TRBD1 aligns across 8 bases. Per germline, CDR1 SEHNR and CDR2 FQNEAQ (reference sequence). The V and J ends lost 2 bases and 5 bases, in that order; junction bases with no gene match: 5. The CDR3 sequence is 15 residues long. The CDR3 nucleotides read TGTGCCAGCAGCTTATTAGGACAGGGCGACAATGAGCAGTTCTTC. The encoded protein is CASSLLGQGDNEQFF.

The V call is TRBV10-2, the J call TRBJ1-4, with TRBD1 matching over 7 bases. The length of the CDR3 is 14 residues. Germline V lookup: CDR1 WSHSY, CDR2 SAAADI. V lost 8 bases to trimming and J lost 5 bases; unmatched junction nucleotides: 8. The CDR3 region has the DNA TGCGCCAGCCGGTCGGGACAGAGAAATGAAAAACTGTTTTTT. As protein: CASRSGQRNEKLFF.

This chain links TRBV20-1 with TRBJ2-1; possible D gene TRBD1, 5 bases. Deletions cut 5 bases from V and 7 bases from J, with 9 bases between. CDR1 DFQATT and CDR2 SNEGSKA come from the germline V gene (reference sequence). This CDR3 region has 11 residues. The CDR3: CSAHQGNEQFF. CDR3 DNA sequence: TGCAGTGCTCACCAGGGAAATGAGCAGTTCTTC.

This clone has just a few counts. V and J are TRBV7-9 and TRBJ1-1; no clear D. The CDR3 is made up of 14 amino acids. The V and J ends lost 1 base and 3 bases respectively, with 9 bases between them. The germline V gene encodes CDR1 SEHNR and CDR2 FQNEAQ (reference sequence). CDR3 protein: CASSLESSDTEAFF. The CDR3 DNA reads as TGTGCCAGCAGCTTAGAGAGCAGCGACACTGAAGCTTTCTTT. Supplemented by reference TRBV7-9 and TRBJ1-1, the full variable domain reads DTGVSQNPRHKITKRGQNVTFRCDPISEHNRLYWYRQTLGQGPEFLTYFQNEAQLEKSRLLSDRFSAERPKGSFSTLEIQRTEQGDSAMYLCASSLESSDTEAFFGQGTRLTVV.

This chain uses TRBV10-1 with TRBJ2-4; D possibly corresponds to TRBD2 (5 bases). The CDR3 contains 15 residues. Trimming shortened V by 3 bases and J by 3 bases, and 12 bases separated the two germline ends. Germline V gene data show CDR1 as WNHNN and CDR2 as SYGVQD (reference sequence). The CDR3 DNA follows: TGCGCCAGCAGTGATTCTAGCTTGGGCAAAAACATTCAGTACTTC. This codes for CASSDSSLGKNIQYF.

The genes are TRBV19 and TRBJ2-6, with 9 bases identical to TRBD1. With V trimmed by 4 bases and J by 0 bases, 7 bases remained unmatched. From germline, CDR1 is LNHDA and CDR2 SQIVND (reference sequence). CDR3 length equals 18 residues. Here the CDR3 DNA reads TGTGCCAGTAGTACTACACAGGGGGCGGACTCTGGGGCCAACGTCCTGACTTTC. It is translated as CASSTTQGADSGANVLTF.

This chain uses TRBV5-1 with TRBJ1-2, with TRBD1 matching over 10 bases. The CDR3 consists of 14 residues. Losses at the gene ends were 4 bases for V and 4 bases for J; bases not matched to a gene: 4. Germline CDR1 is SGHRS and CDR2 is YFSETQ. Written as DNA, the CDR3 is TGCGCCAGCAGCACCGGGACAGGGGCCTATGGCTACACCTTC. Its protein product is CASSTGTGAYGYTF.

The gene calls are TRBV5-1 and TRBJ2-3; no reliable D call. The germline CDR1 and CDR2 sequences are SGHRS and YFSETQ. The CDR3 totals 13 residues. Trimming took 4 bases from V and 4 from J, leaving 10 bases between them. The CDR3 coding sequence is TGCGCCAGCAGCGACTCGCTAGCAGATACGCAGTATTTT. It translates to CASSDSLADTQYF.

The rearrangement joins TRBV7-6 to TRBJ2-1; 11 bases match TRBD2. The CDR3 contains 18 residues. From germline, CDR1 is SGHVS and CDR2 FNYEAQ. V trimming: 5 bases; J trimming: 0 bases; junction bases outside the gene matches: 9. CDR3 sequence reads: CASSTWASGGSSYNEQFF. Here the CDR3 DNA reads TGTGCCAGCAGCACTTGGGCTAGCGGGGGGAGCTCCTACAATGAGCAGTTCTTC.

The V and J genes are TRBV15 and TRBJ2-3, with a weak D call TRBD1 (5 bases). The germline V gene has CDR1 LNHNV and CDR2 YYDKDF (reference sequence). Trimming left V 5 bases short and J 3 bases short, with 15 bases between. CDR3 size: 15 residues. The CDR3 is CATSSQGVLTDTQYF. CDR3 DNA sequence: TGTGCCACCAGCTCCCAGGGTGTATTAACAGATACGCAGTATTTT.

V usage is TRBV6-5 and J usage is TRBJ1-2, with D possibly being TRBD1 (6 bases). Trimming shortened V by 6 bases and J by 0 bases, and 14 bases separated the two germline ends. CDR1 MNHEY and CDR2 SVGAGI come from the germline V gene. The CDR3 loop spans 15 amino acids. The DNA for the CDR3 is TGTGCCAGCAGCCTACAGGGACCTACTAACTATGGCTACACCTTC. Its translation is CASSLQGPTNYGYTF.